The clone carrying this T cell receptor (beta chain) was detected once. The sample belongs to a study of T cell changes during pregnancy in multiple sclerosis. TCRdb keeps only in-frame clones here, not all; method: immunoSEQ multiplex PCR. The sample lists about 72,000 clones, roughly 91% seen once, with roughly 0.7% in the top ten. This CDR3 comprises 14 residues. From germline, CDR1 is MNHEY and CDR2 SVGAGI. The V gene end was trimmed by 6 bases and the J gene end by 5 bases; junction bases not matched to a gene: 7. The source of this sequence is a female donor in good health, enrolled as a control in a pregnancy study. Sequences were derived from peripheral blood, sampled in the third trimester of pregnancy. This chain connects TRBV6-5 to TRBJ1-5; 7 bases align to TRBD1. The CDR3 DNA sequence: TGTGCCAGCAGAAGGGGACAGCATTATCAGCCCCAGCATTTT. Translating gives CASRRGQHYQPQHF.